These T cell receptor beta chains were read from a single sample in a study of blood T cell repertoires in COVID-19. The repertoire was sequenced with immunoSEQ multiplex PCR; TCRdb's copy has only in-frame clones and lacks some. This sample yields a few hundred thousand clones, of which roughly nine tenths are seen a single time; less than 6% belongs to the top ten. Sequencing input: PBMCs or T cells enriched from blood (not recorded which). The receptors shown here come from a woman aged 25 to 39 who had recovered from COVID-19. CDR3s include the opening cysteine and the closing phenylalanine or tryptophan. D genes are given only for firm matches. Clone size appears in some rows only: once, few, many, or a class for an expanded clone.

J gene | V gene | D gene | clone size | CDR3 DNA | CDR3 protein
TRBJ1-4 | TRBV11-2 | - | - | TGTGCCAGCAGCTTTTTGGCCCCAATCGAAAAACTGTTTTTT | CASSFLAPIEKLFF
TRBJ1-5 | TRBV7-8 | - | - | TGTGCCAGCAGCGTTGGCGGTTACAATCAGCCCCAGCATTTT | CASSVGGYNQPQHF
TRBJ1-5 | TRBV2 | - | - | TGTGCCAGCAGTGAAGGATGGGCAGCCCCCGGTCAGCCCCAGCATTTT | CASSEGWAAPGQPQHF
TRBJ1-1 | TRBV10-3 | - | - | TGTGCCATCAACAGAGACGGTGGGAACACTGAAGCTTTCTTT | CAINRDGGNTEAFF
TRBJ1-4 | TRBV3-1/TRBV3-2 | - | - | TGTGCCAGCAGCCAAAAACAGGAAAAACTGTTTTTT | CASSQKQEKLFF
TRBJ1-5 | TRBV6-6 | - | few | TGTGCCAGCAGTTACACCACAAGCAATCAGCCCCAGCATTTT | CASSYTTSNQPQHF
TRBJ1-2 | TRBV5-5 | TRBD1 | - | TGTGCCAGCAGTCTGGACAGGGGGCGACCATATGGCTACACCTTC | CASSLDRGRPYGYTF
TRBJ1-3 | TRBV30 | TRBD1 | - | TGTGCCTGGACCCCCGGGACAGCTGGAAACACCATATATTTT | CAWTPGTAGNTIYF
TRBJ1-4 | TRBV9 | - | - | TGTGCCAGCAGCGTAGGACAGGCCGGCCAGGGTGAAAAACTGTTTTTT | CASSVGQAGQGEKLFF
TRBJ1-2 | TRBV7-9 | - | - | TGTGCCAGCAGCTTAGCGCGGGGTTATGGCTACACCTTC | CASSLARGYGYTF
TRBJ1-2 | TRBV18 | - | few | TGTGCCAGCTCAGCGGACTTATATGGCTACACCTTC | CASSADLYGYTF
TRBJ2-3 | TRBV19 | - | - | TGTGCCAGTAGTATCTCCAGGGCAGATACGCAGTATTTT | CASSISRADTQYF
TRBJ2-4 | TRBV30 | TRBD2 | - | TGTGCCTGGAGTGTAGCTAGCGGGGGCCTTCTAGCCAAAAACATTCAGTACTTC | CAWSVASGGLLAKNIQYF
TRBJ2-2 | TRBV5-4 | - | few | TGTGCCAGCAGCTTGTTTAGCTGGGGGGTCCCCTCCGGGGAGCTGTTTTTT | CASSLFSWGVPSGELFF
TRBJ1-5 | TRBV2 | - | once | TGTGCCAGCAGACTCGGCGGGGGTGGGGGCAATCAGCCCCAGCATTTT | CASRLGGGGGNQPQHF
TRBJ1-1 | TRBV7-9 | - | - | TGTGCCAGCAGCTTAGCGCTTACTAACACTGAAGCTTTCTTT | CASSLALTNTEAFF
TRBJ1-1 | TRBV6-2/TRBV6-3 | TRBD1 | - | TGTGCCAGCAGTCTCCGACCCTCGGGACAGGTCCAAGCTTTCTTT | CASSLRPSGQVQAFF
TRBJ1-2 | TRBV7-9 | - | - | TGTGCCAGCAGAGGGGTTAACTATGGCTACACCTTC | CASRGVNYGYTF
TRBJ1-6 | TRBV3-1/TRBV3-2 | TRBD1 | - | TGTGCCAGCAGCCAGTACAGGGGTTGGAATTCACCCCTCCACTTT | CASSQYRGWNSPLHF
TRBJ1-1 | TRBV7-9 | TRBD1 | - | TGTGCCAGCAGCCCAGTGGGCAGGGGGTTATTAAGCAACACTGAAGCTTTCTTT | CASSPVGRGLLSNTEAFF
TRBJ1-3 | TRBV5-1 | TRBD1 | - | TGCGCCAGCAGCCCCGGGGACAGGGGTTTTGGAAACACCATATATTTT | CASSPGDRGFGNTIYF
TRBJ1-6 | TRBV6-1 | - | few | TGTGCCAGCAGGGAGACAGCCAATTCACCCCTCCACTTT | CASRETANSPLHF
TRBJ2-7 | TRBV11-1 | TRBD1 | - | TGTGCCAGCAGCACTGGACAGGGGGGACCCTACGAGCAGTACTTC | CASSTGQGGPYEQYF
TRBJ1-3 | TRBV9 | TRBD1 | once | TGTGCCAGCAGCGCGACAGGGGTCGGAAACACCATATATTTT | CASSATGVGNTIYF
TRBJ2-6 | TRBV5-1 | - | - | TGCGCCAGCAGCTTGGAACTCTTGCGCCCTGGGGCCAACGTCCTGACTTTC | CASSLELLRPGANVLTF
TRBJ2-4 | TRBV7-2 | - | - | TGTGCCAGCGCAAAGGGGGGGGGCCCACTAGCCAAAAACATTCAGTACTTC | CASAKGGGPLAKNIQYF
TRBJ1-1 | TRBV18 | - | - | TGTGCCAGCTCTTCAAAAGCGGTGCGAATGAACACTGAAGCTTTCTTT | CASSSKAVRMNTEAFF
TRBJ1-6 | TRBV19 | TRBD1 | - | TGTGCCAGTAGGGTGACAGGGGGCCTTTCACCCCTCCACTTT | CASRVTGGLSPLHF
TRBJ2-3 | TRBV6-5 | TRBD1 | - | TGTGCCAGCAGGCCCGGACAGGGGTTGGCAGATACGCAGTATTTT | CASRPGQGLADTQYF
TRBJ1-4 | TRBV30 | TRBD1 | - | TGTGCCTGGAGTCGACAGGGGGGTGAAAAACTGTTTTTT | CAWSRQGGEKLFF
TRBJ2-3 | TRBV9 | TRBD2 | - | TGTGCCAGCAGCGTAGTTGCGGGGGGGGGCACAGATACGCAGTATTTT | CASSVVAGGGTDTQYF
TRBJ2-3 | TRBV6-2/TRBV6-3 | TRBD2 | - | TGTGCCAGCAGTTACTCAGGAGCGGGGGCTGGGGGAGATACGCAGTATTTT | CASSYSGAGAGGDTQYF
TRBJ2-1 | TRBV12-3/TRBV12-4 | - | - | TGTGCCAGCTCTACACCATGGGCTGAGCAGTTCTTC | CASSTPWAEQFF
TRBJ1-1 | TRBV27 | - | - | TGTGCCAGCTCGCAGGGCTGGGGGCTAGGAACTGAAGCTTTCTTT | CASSQGWGLGTEAFF
TRBJ1-2 | TRBV21-1 | - | - | TGTGCCAGCAGCACAACAGGGGGCGGTGGCTACACCTTC | CASSTTGGGGYTF
TRBJ1-6 | TRBV30 | - | - | TGTGCCTGGAGCCTGTATAATTCACCCCTCCACTTT | CAWSLYNSPLHF
TRBJ1-4 | TRBV27 | TRBD1 | - | TGTGCCAGCAGTTTCGGTGCGGACAGGGGAAATGAAAAACTGTTTTTT | CASSFGADRGNEKLFF
TRBJ1-3 | TRBV30 | - | once | TGTGCCTGGCGAACACAGGGATCTGGAAACACCATATATTTT | CAWRTQGSGNTIYF
TRBJ2-2 | TRBV7-2 | - | - | TGTGCCAGCAGCCCCCGGACAGTATACACCGGGGAGCTGTTTTTT | CASSPRTVYTGELFF
TRBJ2-2 | TRBV3-1/TRBV3-2 | TRBD2 | - | TGTGCCAGCAGCCAAGAACTAGCGGGGGAATCCCGCCCCGGGGAGCTGTTTTTT | CASSQELAGESRPGELFF
TRBJ1-4 | TRBV29-1 | - | - | TGCAGCGTTGTGGTACGGGTTGGCAGGGCTAATGAAAAACTGTTTTTT | CSVVVRVGRANEKLFF
TRBJ2-5 | TRBV10-2 | - | - | TGCGCCAGCAGTGTAGCTTTCTTGGAGACCCAGTACTTC | CASSVAFLETQYF
TRBJ2-1 | TRBV5-1 | TRBD2 | - | TGCGCCAGCAGGCTAGCGGGGGACCAGGGCGATGAGCAGTTCTTC | CASRLAGDQGDEQFF
TRBJ1-3 | TRBV5-1 | TRBD1 | - | TGCGCCAGCAGCTGGACCGGGACAGGCCCATCAAACTCTGGAAACACCATATATTTT | CASSWTGTGPSNSGNTIYF
TRBJ1-5 | TRBV4-2 | - | - | TGTGCCAGCAGCCTTTTTTCCAGGTTTCAGCCCCAGCATTTT | CASSLFSRFQPQHF
TRBJ1-2 | TRBV18 | TRBD1 | - | TGTGCCAGCTCACCACGGGGACAGGGGGCGCGTGGCTACACCTTC | CASSPRGQGARGYTF
TRBJ1-5 | TRBV6-5 | - | - | TGTGCCAGCAGTTACTCGCTACAGGGCGCCAATCAGCCCCAGCATTTT | CASSYSLQGANQPQHF
TRBJ2-3 | TRBV9 | TRBD2 | - | TGTGCCAGCAGCGTAGGTCCTAGCGGGAAGAGCACAGATACGCAGTATTTT | CASSVGPSGKSTDTQYF
TRBJ1-1 | TRBV5-1 | - | - | TGCGCCAGCAGCTTGAGTGCAGTCTTGAACACTGAAGCTTTCTTT | CASSLSAVLNTEAFF